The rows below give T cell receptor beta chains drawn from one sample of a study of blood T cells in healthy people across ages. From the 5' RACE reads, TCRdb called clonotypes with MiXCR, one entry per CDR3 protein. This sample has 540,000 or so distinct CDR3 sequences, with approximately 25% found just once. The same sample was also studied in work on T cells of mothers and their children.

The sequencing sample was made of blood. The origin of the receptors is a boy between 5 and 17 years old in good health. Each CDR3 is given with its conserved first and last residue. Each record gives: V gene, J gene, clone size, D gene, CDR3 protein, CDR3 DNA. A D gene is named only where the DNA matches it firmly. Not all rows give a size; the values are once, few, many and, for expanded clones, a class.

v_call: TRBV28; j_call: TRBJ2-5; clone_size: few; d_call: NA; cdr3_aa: CASTGGRVETQYF; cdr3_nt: TGTGCCAGCACCGGGGGAAGGGTTGAGACCCAGTACTTC
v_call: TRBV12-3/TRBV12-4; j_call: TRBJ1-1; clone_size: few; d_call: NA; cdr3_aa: CASSDLLGGKAFF; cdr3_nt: TGTGCCAGCAGTGACCTTCTAGGGGGTAAAGCTTTCTTT
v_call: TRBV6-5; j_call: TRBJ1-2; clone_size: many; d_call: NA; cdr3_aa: CASFAAFGHYGYTF; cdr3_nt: TGTGCCAGCTTCGCAGCGTTTGGTCACTATGGCTACACCTTC
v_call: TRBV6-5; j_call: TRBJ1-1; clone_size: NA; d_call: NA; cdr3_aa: CASSYSGRVEAFF; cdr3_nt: TGTGCCAGCAGTTACTCAGGGCGGGTTGAAGCTTTCTTT
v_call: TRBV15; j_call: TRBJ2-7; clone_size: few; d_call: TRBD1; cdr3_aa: CATSRDGAGGSYEQYF; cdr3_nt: TGTGCCACCAGCAGAGATGGCGCAGGGGGATCCTACGAGCAGTACTTC
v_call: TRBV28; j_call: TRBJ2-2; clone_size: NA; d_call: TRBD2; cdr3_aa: CASRDWTSGSPGELFF; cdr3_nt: TGTGCCAGCCGAGATTGGACTAGCGGGAGCCCCGGGGAGCTGTTTTTT
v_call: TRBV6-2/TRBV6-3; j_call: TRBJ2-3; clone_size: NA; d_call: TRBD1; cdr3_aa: CASSYSEQGAGDTKYF; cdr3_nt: TGTGCCAGCAGTTACAGCGAGCAGGGGGCTGGAGATACGAAGTATTTT
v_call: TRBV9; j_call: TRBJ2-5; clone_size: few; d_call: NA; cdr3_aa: CASSVRLGGETQYF; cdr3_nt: TGTGCCAGCAGCGTACGTCTGGGCGGGGAGACCCAGTACTTC
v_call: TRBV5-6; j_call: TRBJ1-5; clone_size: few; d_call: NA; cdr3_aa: CASSLTRGASGNQPQHF; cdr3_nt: TGTGCCAGCAGCTTGACCCGGGGGGCTTCAGGCAATCAGCCCCAGCATTTT
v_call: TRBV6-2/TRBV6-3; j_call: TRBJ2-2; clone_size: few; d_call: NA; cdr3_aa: CASSYSITFTGELFF; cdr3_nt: TGTGCCAGCAGTTATTCGATCACCTTCACCGGGGAGCTGTTTTTT
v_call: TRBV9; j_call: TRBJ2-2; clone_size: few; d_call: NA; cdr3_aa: CASSSPDGGPNTGELFF; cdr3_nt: TGTGCCAGCAGCAGTCCCGATGGGGGCCCCAACACCGGGGAGCTGTTTTTT
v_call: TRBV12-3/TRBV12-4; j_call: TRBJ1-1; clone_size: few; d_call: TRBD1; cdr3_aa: CASSLGQGDSEAFF; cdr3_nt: TGTGCCAGCAGTTTGGGACAGGGGGATTCCGAAGCTTTCTTT
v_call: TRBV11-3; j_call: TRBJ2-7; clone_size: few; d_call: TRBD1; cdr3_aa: CASSSGQDNYEQYF; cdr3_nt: TGTGCCAGCAGCTCGGGACAGGACAACTACGAGCAGTACTTC
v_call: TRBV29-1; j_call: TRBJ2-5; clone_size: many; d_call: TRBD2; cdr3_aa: CSVEVSSGVSQYF; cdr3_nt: TGCAGCGTTGAGGTTTCTAGCGGAGTTTCCCAGTACTTC
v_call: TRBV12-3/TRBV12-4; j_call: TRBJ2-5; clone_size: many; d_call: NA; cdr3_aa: CASSTGNVETQYF; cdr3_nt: TGCGCCAGCAGTACAGGGAACGTGGAGACCCAGTACTTC
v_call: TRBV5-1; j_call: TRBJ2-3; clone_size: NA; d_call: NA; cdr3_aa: CASSLVDSSTDTQYF; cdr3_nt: TGCGCCAGCAGCTTGGTGGACTCCAGCACAGATACGCAGTATTTT
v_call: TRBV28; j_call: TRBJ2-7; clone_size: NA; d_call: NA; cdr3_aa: CASSHGAPKGREQYF; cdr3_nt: TGTGCCAGCAGTCACGGGGCACCGAAAGGTCGCGAGCAGTACTTC
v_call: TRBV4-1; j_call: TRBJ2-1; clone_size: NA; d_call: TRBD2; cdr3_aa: CASSQVQVLAGPNEQFF; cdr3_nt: TGCGCCAGCAGCCAAGTGCAGGTACTAGCGGGACCCAATGAGCAGTTCTTC
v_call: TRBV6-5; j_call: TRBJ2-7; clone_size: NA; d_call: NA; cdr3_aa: CASSYLVPTYEQYF; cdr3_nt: TGTGCCAGCAGTTACCTAGTACCCACCTACGAGCAGTACTTC
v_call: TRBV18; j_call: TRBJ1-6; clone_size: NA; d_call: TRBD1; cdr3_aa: CASSPGTGYSPLHF; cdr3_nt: TGTGCCAGCTCACCAGGGACAGGATATTCACCCCTCCACTTT